The subject of this entry is one T cell receptor beta chain. These data originate in a study of T cells after yellow fever vaccination. Study summary: Some fractions had low cell numbers, and these were prepared with SMART-Seq v4 Ultra Low Input.

Germline V gene data show CDR1 as MGHDK and CDR2 as SYGVNS. V was clipped by 1 base and J by 0 bases, with 9 bases between them. The CDR3 sequence is 15 residues long. TCRdb re-called the 5' RACE reads with MiXCR, one entry per CDR3 protein. The table shows more than 65,000 distinct CDR3 sequences, with 13% occurring only once. The starting material was CD8+ T cells not binding an NS4B(214-222) dextramer, sorted from PBMCs, obtained 21 days after the first yellow fever vaccination. The receptor was isolated from a man between 18 and 29 years old who received the YFV17D yellow fever vaccine. The genes are TRBV25-1 and TRBJ1-1; D unresolved. The CDR3 DNA is TGTGCCAGCAGTGAATCATGGCAGATGAACACTGAAGCTTTCTTT. The encoded protein is CASSESWQMNTEAFF.